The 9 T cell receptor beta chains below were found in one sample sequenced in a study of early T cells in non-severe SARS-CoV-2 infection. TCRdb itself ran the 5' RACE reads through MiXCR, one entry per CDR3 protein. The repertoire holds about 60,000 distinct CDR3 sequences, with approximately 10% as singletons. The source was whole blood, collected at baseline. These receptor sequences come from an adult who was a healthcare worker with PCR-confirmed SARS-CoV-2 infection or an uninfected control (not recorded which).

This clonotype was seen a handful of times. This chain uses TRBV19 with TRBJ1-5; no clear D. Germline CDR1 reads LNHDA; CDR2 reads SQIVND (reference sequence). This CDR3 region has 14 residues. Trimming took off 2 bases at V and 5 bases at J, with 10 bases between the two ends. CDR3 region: CASSIFSSDQPQHF. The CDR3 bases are TGTGCCAGTAGTATATTTTCGTCGGATCAGCCCCAGCATTTT.

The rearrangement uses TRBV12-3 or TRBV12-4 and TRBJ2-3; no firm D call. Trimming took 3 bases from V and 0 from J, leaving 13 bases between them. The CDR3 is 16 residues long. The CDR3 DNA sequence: TGTGCCAGCAGTTTCGTCGCTATCATGAGCACAGATACGCAGTATTTT. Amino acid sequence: CASSFVAIMSTDTQYF.

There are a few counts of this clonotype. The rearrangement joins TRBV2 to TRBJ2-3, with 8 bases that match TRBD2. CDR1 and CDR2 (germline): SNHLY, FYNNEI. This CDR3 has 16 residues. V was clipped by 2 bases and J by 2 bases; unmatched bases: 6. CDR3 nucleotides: TGTGCCAGCAGTGAACCCAGCGGGGGTCTCACAGATACGCAGTATTTT. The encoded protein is CASSEPSGGLTDTQYF.

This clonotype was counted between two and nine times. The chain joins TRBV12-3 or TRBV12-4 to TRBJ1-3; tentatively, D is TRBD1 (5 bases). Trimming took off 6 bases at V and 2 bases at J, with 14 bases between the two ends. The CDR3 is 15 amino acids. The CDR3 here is CASRPQGVTGNTIYF. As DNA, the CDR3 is TGTGCCAGCAGGCCCCAGGGTGTCACTGGAAACACCATATATTTT.

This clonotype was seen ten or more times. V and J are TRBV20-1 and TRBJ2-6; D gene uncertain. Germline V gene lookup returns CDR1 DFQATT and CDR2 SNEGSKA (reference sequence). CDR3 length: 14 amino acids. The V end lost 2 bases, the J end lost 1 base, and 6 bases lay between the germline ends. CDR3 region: CSARRASGANVLTF. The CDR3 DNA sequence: TGCAGTGCTAGAAGGGCTTCTGGGGCCAACGTCCTGACTTTC.

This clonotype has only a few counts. The chain's CDR3 is CASSRGQVQETQYF. CDR3 DNA sequence: TGTGCCAGCAGCAGGGGCCAGGTGCAAGAGACCCAGTACTTC. The chain is built from TRBV7-2 and TRBJ2-5; D is possibly TRBD1 (5 bases). Germline loops: CDR1 SGHTA, CDR2 FQGNSA. The CDR3 covers 14 residues. Trimming left V 5 bases short and J 2 bases short, with 12 bases between.

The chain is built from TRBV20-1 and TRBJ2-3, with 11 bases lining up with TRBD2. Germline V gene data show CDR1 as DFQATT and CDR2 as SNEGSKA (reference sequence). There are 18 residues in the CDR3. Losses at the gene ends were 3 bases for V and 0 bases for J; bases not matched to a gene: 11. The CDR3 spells CSARRGLAGGLSTDTQYF. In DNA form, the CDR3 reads TGCAGTGCTAGGCGTGGACTAGCGGGCGGCTTGAGCACAGATACGCAGTATTTT.

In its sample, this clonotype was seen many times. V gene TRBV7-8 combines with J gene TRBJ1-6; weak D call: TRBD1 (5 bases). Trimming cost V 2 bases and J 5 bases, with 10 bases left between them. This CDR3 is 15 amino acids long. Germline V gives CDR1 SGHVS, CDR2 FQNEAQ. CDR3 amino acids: CASSLLGANNSPLHF. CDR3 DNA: TGTGCCAGCAGCTTATTAGGGGCCAATAATTCACCCCTCCACTTT. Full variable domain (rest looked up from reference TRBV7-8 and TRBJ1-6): GAGVSQSPRYKVAKRGQDVALRCDPISGHVSLFWYQQALGQGPEFLTYFQNEAQLDKSGLPSDRFFAERPEGSVSTLKIQRTQQEDSAVYLCASSLLGANNSPLHFGNGTRLTVT.

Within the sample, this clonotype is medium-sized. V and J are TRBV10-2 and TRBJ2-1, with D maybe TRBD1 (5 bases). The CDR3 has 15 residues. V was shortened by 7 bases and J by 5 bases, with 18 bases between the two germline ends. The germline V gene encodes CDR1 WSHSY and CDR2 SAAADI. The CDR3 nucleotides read TGCGCCAGCAAAGGCAGGCAAGGACAAAACAATGAGCAGTTCTTC. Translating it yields CASKGRQGQNNEQFF.